This passage covers 30 T cell receptor beta chains from one sample sequenced in a study of regulatory T cells in long-lasting Graves disease. Time point of the sample: newly diagnosed GD, antithyroid drugs for less than 3 months. PBMC-extracted RNA yielded the TCR library. The authors built TCR beta libraries using iRepertoire HTBI primers and Arm-PCR of CDR3 regions. TCRdb fed the multiplex PCR reads into MiXCR, producing one record per CDR3 protein. Here the sample spans approximately 540,000 distinct CDR3 sequences, more than 10% being singletons. A further study also used this sample, focusing on T cells in Graves' hyperthyroidism and ophthalmopathy.

Sequenced here: peripheral blood mononuclear cells (PBMCs), sampled at new diagnosis, from a patient treated with antithyroid drugs. The receptors were gathered from a young woman with Graves disease.

This clonotype was counted only a few times. The V and J genes are TRBV4-1 and TRBJ2-7, with 10 bases that match TRBD1. CDR1 and CDR2 from the germline V gene are MGHRA and YSYEKL. The V gene end was trimmed by 5 bases and the J gene end by 2 bases; junction bases not matched to a gene: 6. CDR3 length: 15 amino acids. CDR3 residues: CASSTRQGAPYEQYF. CDR3 sequence (DNA): TGCGCCAGCAGCACCCGACAGGGGGCCCCCTACGAGCAGTACTTC.

In this sample, this clonotype turned up many times. The chain combines TRBV6-2 or TRBV6-3 with TRBJ1-1, with D hard to call. The ends were cut back, 7 bases at V and 7 bases at J, with 16 bases in the middle. CDR3 length equals 13 residues. The germline V gene has CDR1 MNHEY and CDR2 SVGEGT. The CDR3 sequence: CASTKEVSDEAFF. In nucleotides, the CDR3 is TGTGCCAGCACTAAGGAGGTAAGCGATGAAGCTTTCTTT.

There are many counts of this clonotype. This chain links TRBV11-2 with TRBJ1-2; D not resolved. The length of the CDR3 is 14 residues. Per the germline V gene, CDR1 is SGHAT and CDR2 is FQNNGV. V lost 1 base to trimming and J lost 2 bases, with 8 bases between them. The CDR3 DNA reads TGTGCCAGCAGCTTAGTGGGCAGAAACTATGGCTACACCTTC. Its translation: CASSLVGRNYGYTF.

This clonotype was detected ten times or more. J is TRBJ2-7 and V is TRBV11-2; 7 bases fit TRBD1. J gave up 8 bases and V 5 bases, and 12 bases lay outside the gene matches. This CDR3 spans 14 amino acids. Germline lookup yields CDR1 SGHAT and CDR2 FQNNGV. The CDR3 sequence is CASSHGDSIRKQYF. The CDR3 DNA is TGTGCCAGCAGCCACGGGGACAGTATACGGAAGCAGTACTTC. The whole variable domain, filled in from reference TRBV11-2 and TRBJ2-7, reads EAGVAQSPRYKIIEKRQSVAFWCNPISGHATLYWYQQILGQGPKLLIQFQNNGVVDDSQLPKDRFSAERLKGVDSTLKIQPAKLEDSAVYLCASSHGDSIRKQYFGPGTRLTVT.

In this sample, this clonotype turned up a few times. Since a much larger clone is just one base distant, this may be a read error. The chain is built from TRBV6-2 or TRBV6-3 and TRBJ2-7; tentative D call: TRBD1 (5 bases). The CDR3 covers 13 residues. The germline gives CDR1 MNHEY, CDR2 SVGEGT. The V end lost 2 bases, the J end lost 3 bases, and 8 bases lay between the germline ends. CDR3: CASSYADSYEQYF. The CDR3 nucleotides are TGTGCCAGCAGTTACGCCGACAGCTACGAGCAGTACTTC.

This clonotype occurred a few times. The rearrangement joins TRBV20-1 to TRBJ1-4; TRBD1 aligns across 10 bases. The CDR3 has 15 amino acids. Germline-derived CDR1 and CDR2 are DFQATT and SNEGSKA (reference sequence). The V gene end was trimmed by 6 bases and the J gene end by 10 bases; junction bases not matched to a gene: 14. The CDR3 DNA reads as TGCAGTGCAGAACGTGGGGGGACAGGGGTGGGAAAACTGTTTTTT. This gives the protein CSAERGGTGVGKLFF.

This sequence joins TRBV7-9 and TRBJ2-1; D might be TRBD2 (5 bases). The DNA matches TRBJ2-5 better at its end, which makes the J call doubtful. Germline CDR1 reads SEHNR; CDR2 reads FQNEAQ (reference sequence). CDR3 length equals 15 residues. This CDR3 reads CASSFGNGKEETQYF. CDR3 sequence (DNA): TGTGCCAGCAGCTTCGGCAACGGGAAGGAAGAGACCCAGTACTTC.

This clonotype has more than one count but fewer than ten. In DNA form, the CDR3 reads TGTGCCAGTAGTCCTGACAGGGGAGGGTACAATGAGCAGTTCTTC. This translates into CASSPDRGGYNEQFF. J is TRBJ2-1 and V is TRBV19, with a weak D call TRBD1 (8 bases). The CDR3 has 15 residues. Germline CDR1 and CDR2: LNHDA and SQIVND (reference sequence). The germline V and J ends were trimmed by 5 bases and 4 bases, with 15 bases remaining between them.

The chain couples TRBV30 to TRBJ1-5; D ambiguous. CDR1 is GTSNPN, CDR2 SVGIG, per germline (reference sequence). Trimming stripped 0 bases from V and 7 bases from J, with 10 bases between. The CDR3 has 13 residues. The CDR3 loop is CAWSVRGRQPQHF. CDR3 bases: TGTGCCTGGAGTGTACGTGGCCGGCAGCCCCAGCATTTT.

The sample holds a few counts of this clonotype. The J gene is TRBJ1-5, the V gene TRBV30; D gene unclear. V was pared by 4 bases and J by 9 bases, with 25 bases between. The germline gives CDR1 GTSNPN, CDR2 SVGIG (reference sequence). This CDR3 is built from 16 residues. The CDR3 nucleotides are TGTGCCTGGAACGACCCCGGAGACGACCCTTGGTGGCCCCAGCATTTT. It specifies CAWNDPGDDPWWPQHF.

This clonotype showed up just a few times. V usage is TRBV7-9 and J usage is TRBJ1-1; D gene unclear. The V and J ends lost 10 bases and 4 bases respectively, with 22 bases between them. Germline V gene data show CDR1 as SEHNR and CDR2 as FQNEAQ (reference sequence). This CDR3 has 15 residues. The CDR3 DNA sequence: TGTGCCACCGAGCGACGTTCCAGCAGGAGCACTGAAGCTTTCTTT. This translates into CATERRSSRSTEAFF.

The rearrangement joins TRBV5-4 to TRBJ2-7, with TRBD1 matching 8 bases. Germline V gene lookup returns CDR1 SGHNT and CDR2 YYREEE (reference sequence). Trimming cost V 6 bases and J 4 bases; bases outside gene matches: 12. There are 15 residues in the CDR3. The CDR3 DNA follows: TGTGCCAGCAAACGAGGGGCAGGGGGCTCGTACGAGCAGTACTTC. Amino acid sequence: CASKRGAGGSYEQYF.

This clonotype was recorded many times. The gene calls are TRBV4-3 and TRBJ1-4, with 7 nucleotides matching TRBD1. Germline CDR1 is LGHNA and CDR2 is YSLEER. This CDR3 region has 16 residues. The ends lost 4 bases at V and 8 bases at J; junction bases unmatched: 13. CDR3 DNA: TGCGCCAGCAGCCGCCTGACAGGGAATGGTAAAGAAAAACTGTTTTTT. Amino acid sequence: CASSRLTGNGKEKLFF.

This clonotype appeared many times. The gene calls are TRBV5-1 and TRBJ2-7, with 7 positions matching TRBD1. Trimming cost V 4 bases and J 4 bases; bases outside gene matches: 11. CDR3 size: 15 residues. Germline CDR1 is SGHRS and CDR2 is YFSETQ. The CDR3 nucleotides are TGCGCCAGCAGCCTGCCCGGGACAGCCGGATACGAGCAGTACTTC. As protein: CASSLPGTAGYEQYF.

This clonotype has more than one count but fewer than ten. The rearrangement links TRBV29-1 to TRBJ2-5; D might be TRBD1 (6 bases). The CDR3 length is 12 residues. V dropped 7 bases and J dropped 3 bases, with 12 bases sitting between them. The germline V gene has CDR1 SQVTM and CDR2 ANQGSEA. CDR3 sequence (DNA): TGCAGCGGGGGGCTAAGGGAAGAGACCCAGTACTTC. Its protein is CSGGLREETQYF.

In the case of this clonotype: With a much larger clone just one base away, this may be a read error. This chain links TRBV4-3 with TRBJ2-7, with 10 bases matching TRBD2. This CDR3 comprises 20 residues. CDR1 and CDR2 from the germline V gene are LGHNA and YSLEER. The V and J ends lost 0 bases and 2 bases, in that order; junction bases with no gene match: 16. The CDR3 loop is CASSQDPPSGSPRPPYEQYF. For the CDR3, the DNA is TGCGCCAGCAGCCAAGATCCGCCTAGCGGGAGTCCCCGACCCCCCTACGAGCAGTACTTC.

This clonotype was seen ten or more times. This chain uses TRBV28 with TRBJ2-7; D gene uncertain. The V gene's germline CDR1 is MDHEN and CDR2 SYDVKM. Trimming pared 3 bases from V and 3 bases from J, leaving 12 bases between. The CDR3 is 14 amino acids. CDR3 sequence: CASSFLGLYYEQYF. Written as DNA, the CDR3 is TGTGCCAGCAGTTTCTTGGGCCTTTACTACGAGCAGTACTTC.

The gene calls are TRBV6-4 and TRBJ1-1; possible D gene TRBD1, 6 bases. V shed 0 bases and J shed 3 bases, with 11 bases lying between them. Per germline, CDR1 MRHNA and CDR2 SNTAGT. The CDR3 is 15 amino acids. The chain's CDR3 is CASSDSGGADTEAFF. The CDR3 nucleotides are TGTGCCAGCAGTGACTCGGGGGGCGCAGACACTGAAGCTTTCTTT.

This clonotype was observed a few times. This chain joins TRBV5-5 and TRBJ2-1; D remains unclear. V was shortened by 3 bases and J by 2 bases, with 9 bases between the two germline ends. The germline CDR1 and CDR2 sequences are SGHKS and YYEKEE (reference sequence). This CDR3 is 14 amino acids long. The CDR3, as DNA: TGTGCCAGCAGCTCTTTAATTGCCTACAATGAGCAGTTCTTC. It translates to CASSSLIAYNEQFF.

V is TRBV27 and J is TRBJ2-1, with D unclear. This CDR3 spans 16 amino acids. The germline gives CDR1 MNHEY, CDR2 SMNVEV (reference sequence). Between the trimmed V and J ends, which lost 3 bases and 1 base, there was a span of 13 bases. The CDR3 sequence: CASSFRYLRSYNEQFF. The DNA for the CDR3 is TGTGCCAGCAGTTTTCGGTACTTACGGTCCTACAATGAGCAGTTCTTC.

This clonotype showed up many times. V is TRBV20-1 and J is TRBJ2-1; D unresolved. The length of the CDR3 is 15 residues. V gave up 1 base and J gave up 0 bases, with 10 bases separating them. CDR1 and CDR2 from the germline V gene are DFQATT and SNEGSKA (reference sequence). The CDR3 DNA is TGCAGTGCTAGAGTAACGAGCAGCTCCTACAATGAGCAGTTCTTC. Encoded protein: CSARVTSSSYNEQFF.

The rearrangement links TRBV20-1 to TRBJ1-1; D gene ambiguous. CDR1 is DFQATT and CDR2 is SNEGSKA in the germline V gene (reference sequence). This CDR3 has 13 amino acids. With 1 base removed from V and 6 bases from J, the gap between germline ends came to 12 bases. CDR3 region: CSARVPGVPEAFF. CDR3 nucleotides: TGCAGTGCTAGAGTCCCTGGGGTGCCTGAAGCTTTCTTT.

This clonotype was observed at least ten times. The chain combines TRBV28 with TRBJ2-3; weak D call: TRBD1 (5 bases). CDR3 length: 15 amino acids. Germline V gene data show CDR1 as MDHEN and CDR2 as SYDVKM. Trimming stripped 6 bases from V and 1 base from J, with 14 bases between. For the CDR3, the DNA is TGTGCCAGCAGAAAAACAGGCGCAGGCACAGATACGCAGTATTTT. It specifies CASRKTGAGTDTQYF. Looking up the rest from reference TRBV28 and TRBJ2-3 gives the full variable domain: DVKVTQSSRYLVKRTGEKVFLECVQDMDHENMFWYRQDPGLGLRLIYFSYDVKMKEKGDIPEGYSVSREKKERFSLILESASTNQTSMYLCASRKTGAGTDTQYFGPGTRLTVL.

A word on this clonotype: With a much larger clone just one base away, this may be a read error. J is TRBJ2-6 and V is TRBV7-9; possible D gene TRBD2, 5 bases. CDR1 is SEHNR and CDR2 is FQNEAQ in the germline V gene (reference sequence). The CDR3 has 15 amino acids. Trimming stripped 5 bases from V and 0 bases from J, with 8 bases between. CDR3 DNA: TGTGCCAGCAGCCCGCGGGCCTCTGGGGCCAACGTCCTGACTTTC. Its protein is CASSPRASGANVLTF.

This clonotype was picked up a small number of times. The genes are TRBV20-1 and TRBJ2-1, with D possibly TRBD2 on 5 matching bases. CDR1 and CDR2 from the germline V gene are DFQATT and SNEGSKA (reference sequence). V gave up 1 base and J gave up 0 bases, with 7 bases separating them. The CDR3 is 14 residues long. CDR3 sequence: CSARGTGSYNEQFF. The CDR3 nucleotides are TGCAGTGCTAGAGGGACTGGCTCCTACAATGAGCAGTTCTTC.

This clonotype was observed a handful of times. The chain carries TRBV4-3 and TRBJ1-6; D unclear. V was clipped by 0 bases and J by 5 bases, with 11 bases between them. The CDR3 is 16 amino acids. The germline CDR1 and CDR2 sequences are LGHNA and YSLEER. CDR3 residues: CASSQDRQDNNSPLHF. The CDR3 DNA follows: TGCGCCAGCAGCCAAGATCGGCAGGATAATAATTCACCCCTCCACTTT.

The genes are TRBV15 and TRBJ2-1; 7 nucleotides align to TRBD1. Trimming at V came to 6 bases and at J to 0 bases, leaving 2 bases not matched to a gene. Germline CDR1 LNHNV, CDR2 YYDKDF (reference sequence). The CDR3 contains 14 residues. The CDR3 coding sequence is TGTGCCACCAGGACAGGGAGCTCCTACAATGAGCAGTTCTTC. Protein product: CATRTGSSYNEQFF.

There are many counts of this clonotype. The rearrangement links TRBV11-1 to TRBJ2-3; TRBD1 matches at 8 bases. The CDR3 covers 15 residues. CDR1 is SGHAT and CDR2 is FQDESV in the germline V gene (reference sequence). J lost 3 bases, V lost 4 bases, and 6 bases had no gene match. This chain's CDR3 is CASSSTGGPTDTQYF. CDR3 nucleotide sequence: TGTGCCAGCAGCTCCACAGGGGGGCCGACAGATACGCAGTATTTT.

This clonotype was counted between two and nine times. The chain carries TRBV25-1 and TRBJ1-1; D remains unclear. There are 12 residues in the CDR3. Germline values: CDR1 MGHDK, CDR2 SYGVNS. V dropped 7 bases and J dropped 1 base, with 7 bases sitting between them. CDR3 sequence: CASNGPNTEAFF. The CDR3 DNA reads TGTGCCAGCAATGGGCCGAACACTGAAGCTTTCTTT.

This clonotype has ten or more counts. The chain recombines TRBV13 with TRBJ1-1; 7 bases align to TRBD1. The trim removed 4 bases at V and 0 bases at J, leaving 5 bases unmatched. The CDR3 contains 15 residues. Germline V gene sequence: CDR1 PRHDT, CDR2 FYEKMQ (reference sequence). The CDR3 nucleotides are TGTGCCAGCAGCTATCGGACAGGAATGAACACTGAAGCTTTCTTT. Its protein product is CASSYRTGMNTEAFF.